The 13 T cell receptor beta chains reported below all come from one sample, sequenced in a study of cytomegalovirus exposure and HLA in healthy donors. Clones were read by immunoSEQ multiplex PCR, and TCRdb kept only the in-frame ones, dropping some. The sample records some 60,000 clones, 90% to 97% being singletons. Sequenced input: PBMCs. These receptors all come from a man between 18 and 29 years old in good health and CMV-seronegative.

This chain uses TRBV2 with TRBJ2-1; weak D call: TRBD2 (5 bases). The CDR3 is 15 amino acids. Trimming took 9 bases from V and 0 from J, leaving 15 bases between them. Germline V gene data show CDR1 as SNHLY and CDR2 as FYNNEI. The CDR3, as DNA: TGTGCCAGTCAGGCAGGACTTACCTCCTACAATGAGCAGTTCTTC. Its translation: CASQAGLTSYNEQFF.

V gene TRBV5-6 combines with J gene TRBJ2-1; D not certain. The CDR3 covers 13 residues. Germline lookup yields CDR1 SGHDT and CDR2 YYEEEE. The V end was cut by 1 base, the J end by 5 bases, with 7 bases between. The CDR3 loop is CASSLHSDNEQFF. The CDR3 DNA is TGTGCCAGCAGCTTGCACTCGGACAATGAGCAGTTCTTC.

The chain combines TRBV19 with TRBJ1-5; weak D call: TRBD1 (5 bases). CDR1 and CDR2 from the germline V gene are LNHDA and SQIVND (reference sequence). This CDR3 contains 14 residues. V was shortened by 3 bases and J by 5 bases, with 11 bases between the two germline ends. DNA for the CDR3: TGTGCCAGTAGTATCCAGGGCCTATATCAGCCCCAGCATTTT. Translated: CASSIQGLYQPQHF.

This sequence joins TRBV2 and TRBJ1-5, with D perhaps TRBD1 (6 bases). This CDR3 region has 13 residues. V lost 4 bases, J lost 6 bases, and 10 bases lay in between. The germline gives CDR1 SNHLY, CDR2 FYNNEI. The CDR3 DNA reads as TGTGCCAGCAGTGGAACAGGGCCTCAGCCCCAGCATTTT. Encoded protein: CASSGTGPQPQHF.

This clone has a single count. CDR3 bases: TGCGCCAGCAGCTTGTCAGGGGGCTTAGAGACCCAGTACTTC. The encoded protein is CASSLSGGLETQYF. The J gene is TRBJ2-5, the V gene TRBV5-1; the match to TRBD1 covers 8 bases. The CDR3 length is 14 residues. Germline trimming cut 1 base from V and 4 bases from J; bases unmatched to any gene: 3. Germline CDR1 reads SGHRS; CDR2 reads YFSETQ.

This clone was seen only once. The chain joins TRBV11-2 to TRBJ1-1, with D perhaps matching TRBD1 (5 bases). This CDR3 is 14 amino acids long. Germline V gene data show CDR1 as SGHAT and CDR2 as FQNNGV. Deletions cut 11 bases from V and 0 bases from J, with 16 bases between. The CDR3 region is CALKKDTMNTEAFF. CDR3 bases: TGTGCCCTTAAGAAGGACACAATGAACACTGAAGCTTTCTTT.

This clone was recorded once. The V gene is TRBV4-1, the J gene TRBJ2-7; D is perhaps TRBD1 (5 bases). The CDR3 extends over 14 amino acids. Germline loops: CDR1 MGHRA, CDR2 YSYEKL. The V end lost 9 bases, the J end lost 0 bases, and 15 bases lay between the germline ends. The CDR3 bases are TGCGCCAGTAGGATACAGGTTAGCTCCTACGAGCAGTACTTC. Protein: CASRIQVSSYEQYF.

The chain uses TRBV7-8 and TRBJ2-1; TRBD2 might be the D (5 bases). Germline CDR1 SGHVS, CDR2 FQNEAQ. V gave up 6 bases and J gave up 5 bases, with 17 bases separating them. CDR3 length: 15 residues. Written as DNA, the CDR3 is TGTGCCAGCAGTTCCCGTCGACTACTCAACAATGAGCAGTTCTTC. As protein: CASSSRRLLNNEQFF.

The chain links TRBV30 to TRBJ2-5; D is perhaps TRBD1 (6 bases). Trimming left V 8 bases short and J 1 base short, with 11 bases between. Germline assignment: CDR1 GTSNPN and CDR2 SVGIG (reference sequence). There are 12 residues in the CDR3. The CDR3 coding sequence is TGTGCCCAGGGGAAAACCCAAGAGACCCAGTACTTC. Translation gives CAQGKTQETQYF.

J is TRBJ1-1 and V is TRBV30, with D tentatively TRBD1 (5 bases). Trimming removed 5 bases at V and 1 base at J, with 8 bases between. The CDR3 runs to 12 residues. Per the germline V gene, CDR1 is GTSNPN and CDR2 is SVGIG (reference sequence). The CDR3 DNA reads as TGTGCCTGGGGTACAGGGAACACTGAAGCTTTCTTT. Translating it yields CAWGTGNTEAFF. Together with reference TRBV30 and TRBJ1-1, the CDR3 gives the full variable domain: SQTIHQWPATLVQPVGSPLSLECTVEGTSNPNLYWYRQAAGRGLQLLFYSVGIGQISSEVPQNLSASRPQDRQFILSSKKLLLSDSGFYLCAWGTGNTEAFFGQGTRLTVV.

The CDR3 DNA is TGCAGCGTTGAGCGGGGGAGGACCTCCACTGAAGCTTTCTTT. It translates to CSVERGRTSTEAFF. This chain connects TRBV29-1 to TRBJ1-1; perhaps TRBD1 as D (5 bases). The CDR3 runs to 14 residues. V lost 3 bases and J 4 bases, leaving 15 bases between the germline ends. CDR1 and CDR2 from the germline V gene are SQVTM and ANQGSEA.

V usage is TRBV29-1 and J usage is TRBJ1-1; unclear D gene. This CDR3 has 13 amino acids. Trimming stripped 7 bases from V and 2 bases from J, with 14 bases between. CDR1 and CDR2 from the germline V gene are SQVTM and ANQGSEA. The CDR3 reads CSAAREFNTEAFF. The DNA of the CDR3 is TGCAGCGCAGCTAGGGAGTTCAACACTGAAGCTTTCTTT.

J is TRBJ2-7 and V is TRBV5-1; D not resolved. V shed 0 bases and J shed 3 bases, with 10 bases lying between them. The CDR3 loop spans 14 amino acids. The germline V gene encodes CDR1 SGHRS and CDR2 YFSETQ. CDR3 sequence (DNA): TGCGCCAGCAGCTTGGTCGTTGGCAGCTACGAGCAGTACTTC. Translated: CASSLVVGSYEQYF.